This T cell receptor beta chain was retrieved from a study of blood T cell repertoires in COVID-19. Produced via immunoSEQ multiplex PCR; TCRdb's table is partial and in-frame only. The top ten clones hold roughly 2% of a sample with about 360,000 clones, approximately 86% of them seen once. Germline values: CDR1 LGHNT, CDR2 FRNRAP. The CDR3 runs to 13 residues. The V end lost 1 base, the J end lost 7 bases, and 10 bases lay between the germline ends. The sequenced sample consisted of PBMCs or T cells enriched from blood (not recorded which). The rearrangement uses TRBV12-5 and TRBJ1-1, with D maybe TRBD1 (5 bases). The TCR was taken from a woman between 40 and 50 years old with acute COVID-19. The CDR3 DNA reads TGTGCTAGTGGTTTGGGGGGGGAAGGTGAAGCTTTCTTT. Translating gives CASGLGGEGEAFF.